These 6 T cell receptor beta chains were sequenced from one sample in a study of T-cell memory formation after mild COVID-19. MiXCR, run by TCRdb on the 5' RACE reads, gives a single entry per CDR3 protein. The table has approximately 580,000 distinct CDR3 sequences, about 20% seen once. The sequencing sample was made of PBMCs or a T cell subset sorted from them (not recorded which). The origin of the receptors is an adult woman who had mild COVID-19 (a few samples of this study predate the infection). Cell type and time point are not known.

The table lists this clonotype with a few counts. V is TRBV11-3 and J is TRBJ2-1; D unresolved. Trimming pared 8 bases from V and 6 bases from J, leaving 11 bases between. CDR3 length: 12 residues. Germline V gene lookup returns CDR1 SGHNT and CDR2 YENEEA. CDR3: CASGAPGNEQFF. CDR3 in DNA: TGTGCCAGCGGAGCTCCTGGCAATGAGCAGTTCTTC.

This clonotype was recorded a few times. V and J are TRBV20-1 and TRBJ2-3, with a tentative D call TRBD2 (6 bases). The CDR3 sequence is 14 residues long. Germline CDR1 and CDR2: DFQATT and SNEGSKA (reference sequence). Between the trimmed V and J ends, which lost 6 bases and 4 bases, there was a span of 17 bases. The CDR3 region is CSARDWGSPDTQYF. The CDR3 nucleotides read TGCAGTGCCCGGGACTGGGGGAGCCCAGATACGCAGTATTTT.

This sequence joins TRBV7-8 and TRBJ2-1; D is ambiguous. The CDR3 runs 16 residues. The germline gives CDR1 SGHVS, CDR2 FQNEAQ. Trimming pared 0 bases from V and 2 bases from J, leaving 11 bases between. The CDR3 here is CASSLAWFHPYNEQFF. The CDR3 DNA reads as TGTGCCAGCAGCTTAGCGTGGTTTCACCCCTACAATGAGCAGTTCTTC.

This clonotype occurred a few times. The chain links TRBV7-2 to TRBJ1-2, with D possibly TRBD1 on 6 matching bases. The CDR3 spans 13 residues. V was cut by 5 bases and J by 7 bases, with 14 bases left in between. CDR1 SGHTA and CDR2 FQGNSA come from the germline V gene. As DNA, the CDR3 is TGTGCCAGCAGCCAGGGGAGGGGGACTGGCTACACCTTC. This gives the protein CASSQGRGTGYTF.

CDR3 loop: CAGRDYGTDTQYF. The CDR3 DNA follows: TGTGCAGGCAGGGACTATGGCACAGATACGCAGTATTTT. The rearrangement joins TRBV12-3 or TRBV12-4 to TRBJ2-3; 7 bases fit TRBD2. The CDR3 has 13 amino acids.

The rearrangement uses TRBV29-1 and TRBJ2-3, with TRBD1 matching 7 bases. V lost 4 bases to trimming and J lost 6 bases; unmatched junction nucleotides: 7. The CDR3 sequence is 13 residues long. CDR1 and CDR2 from the germline V gene are SQVTM and ANQGSEA. The CDR3 sequence is CSVAWGQKDTQYF. CDR3 sequence (DNA): TGCAGCGTTGCGTGGGGACAGAAGGATACGCAGTATTTT.